This T cell receptor (beta chain) was captured in a study of CD8 T cells in Susac syndrome. The CDR3 length is 17 residues. Trimming shortened V by 4 bases and J by 5 bases, and 23 bases separated the two germline ends. CDR1 is LGHDT, CDR2 YNNKEL, per germline (reference sequence). Random hexamers were used to reverse transcribe the RNA input (roughly 0.5 to 1 ug). In TCRdb, the immunoSEQ multiplex PCR reads were re-called with MiXCR into one record per CDR3 protein. The sample yields some 120,000 distinct CDR3 sequences, about 94% seen once. The sequenced material came from CD8+ T cells from PBMCs. The chain carries TRBV3-1 and TRBJ2-5, with a weak D call TRBD2 (6 bases). The sequence derives from a human donor with Susac syndrome. The CDR3 nucleotides are TGTGCCAGCAGCCTCACTCTAGCGTCCCAGCCCCAGGAGACCCAGTACTTC. Amino acid sequence: CASSLTLASQPQETQYF.